The rows below give T cell receptor beta chains drawn from one sample of a study of T-cell reconstitution after alpha-beta-depleted transplantation in children. TCRdb fed the PCR reads into MiXCR, producing one record per CDR3 protein. The sample has approximately 420,000 distinct CDR3 sequences; around 9.9% are singletons. Material: PBMCs from the stem cell graft donor, obtained from the stem cell graft. These receptors originate from a human donor who donated a stem cell graft to a child with acute myeloid leukemia. CDR3s include the opening cysteine and the closing phenylalanine or tryptophan. D genes are given only for firm matches. Not every row has a clone size; where given, it reads once, few, many or a size class.

D gene	J gene	V gene	clone size	CDR3 DNA	CDR3 protein
.	TRBJ1-1	TRBV7-9	.	TGTGCCAGCAGCTCGGACGGCACTGAAGCTTTCTTT	CASSSDGTEAFF
.	TRBJ1-5	TRBV7-2	few	TGTGCCAGCAGCCAAACGGGAGGGGTTGGCAATCAGCCCCAGCATTTT	CASSQTGGVGNQPQHF
TRBD2	TRBJ2-1	TRBV20-1	few	TGCAGTGCTAGAGGTGGTACTAGCGGGACCTACAATGAGCAGTTCTTC	CSARGGTSGTYNEQFF
TRBD1	TRBJ1-1	TRBV11-1	.	TGTGCCAGCAGCTCGATACAGGGGACAGAACGGCGGAACACTGAAGCTTTCTTT	CASSSIQGTERRNTEAFF
.	TRBJ1-5	TRBV3-1	few	TGTGCCAGCAGCCAAGATCGCGGCGGATCCAATCAGCCCCAGCATTTT	CASSQDRGGSNQPQHF
.	TRBJ1-2	TRBV9	few	TGTGCCAGCAGCGTAGCGGGGGGATCGCGTAACTATGGCTACACCTTC	CASSVAGGSRNYGYTF
.	TRBJ2-2	TRBV20-1	many	TGCAGTGCGCCGACTAGTTCCGGGGAGCTGTTTTTT	CSAPTSSGELFF
.	TRBJ2-2	TRBV7-8	few	TGTGCCAGCACCCTATCGGACACCTACACCGGGGAGCTGTTTTTT	CASTLSDTYTGELFF
TRBD1	TRBJ1-4	TRBV6-2/TRBV6-3	few	TGTGCCAGCAGACGCCAACCGACAGGGTTGGAAAAACTGTTTTTT	CASRRQPTGLEKLFF
.	TRBJ2-2	TRBV5-1	.	TGCGCCAGCAGACTCGGCGAGGGCACCGGGGAGCTGTTTTTT	CASRLGEGTGELFF
TRBD2	TRBJ2-1	TRBV7-2	few	TGTGCCAGCAAACATACCGGGACTAGTGATCGGTTTGAGCAGTTCTTC	CASKHTGTSDRFEQFF
.	TRBJ1-1	TRBV10-3	few	TGTGCCATCAGTGCAGGTGGAGGCCCGAACACTGAAGCTTTCTTT	CAISAGGGPNTEAFF
.	TRBJ1-1	TRBV6-6	many	TGTGCCAGCAGCCGCCTCACTGAAGCTTTCTTT	CASSRLTEAFF
.	TRBJ1-2	TRBV4-1	.	TGCGCCAGCAGCCATGACCCGGACGCAAACTATGGCTACACCTTC	CASSHDPDANYGYTF
TRBD1	TRBJ1-1	TRBV5-5	few	TGTGCCAGCAGCCCCCGACAGGGGGGATTGAACACTGAAGCTTTCTTT	CASSPRQGGLNTEAFF
.	TRBJ1-1	TRBV29-1	many	TGCAGCGTTGAAGACGTTCCCGGACGGACGAACACTGAAGCTTTCTTT	CSVEDVPGRTNTEAFF
.	TRBJ2-5	TRBV10-3	.	TGTGCCATCAGTTCTTCCAAAGAGACCCAGTACTTC	CAISSSKETQYF
TRBD1	TRBJ2-1	TRBV7-7	many	TGTGCTAGCAGCCCCGGGACAGGGGTATTTGGGGAGCAGTTCTTC	CASSPGTGVFGEQFF
TRBD1	TRBJ1-4	TRBV12-3/TRBV12-4	many	TGTGCCAGCAGGATAGACAGGGGTAATGAAAAACTGTTTTTT	CASRIDRGNEKLFF
TRBD2	TRBJ2-1	TRBV14	.	TGTGCCAGCAGCCAAGGAAAAGAGACTAGCAGGTACAATGAGCAGTTCTTC	CASSQGKETSRYNEQFF
TRBD1	TRBJ2-5	TRBV9	few	TGTGCCAGCAGCGCGGGGACAGGGACGGAGACCCAGTACTTC	CASSAGTGTETQYF
TRBD2	TRBJ2-3	TRBV7-2	.	TGTGCCAGCAGCTTACTTCCTAGCGGGTCTGGCACAGATACGCAGTATTTT	CASSLLPSGSGTDTQYF
TRBD2	TRBJ2-7	TRBV15	.	TGTGCCACCAGCAGAGTAGCGGGGTTGGATATCTTGGAGCAGTACTTC	CATSRVAGLDILEQYF
TRBD2	TRBJ2-5	TRBV6-5	many	TGTGCCAGCAGTTCCTTAGCGGGAGTAGGAGAGACCCAGTACTTC	CASSSLAGVGETQYF
TRBD2	TRBJ2-1	TRBV5-1	few	TGCGCCAGCAGCCAAAGAGGAGGGGGCAGGCTAGCGGGGGGCAGTGAGCAGTTCTTC	CASSQRGGGRLAGGSEQFF
TRBD1	TRBJ1-5	TRBV6-1	few	TGTGCCAGCAGTGAGGACAGGGGGGGTTTCGCCCAGCATTTT	CASSEDRGGFAQHF
.	TRBJ1-1	TRBV20-1	.	TGCAGTGCCCCCACGGCAGGGAGGGAGTCTGAAGCTTTCTTT	CSAPTAGRESEAFF
.	TRBJ2-2	TRBV29-1	.	TGCAGCGTTGAGAGTCAGCTGAACACCGGGGAGCTGTTTTTT	CSVESQLNTGELFF
.	TRBJ1-2	TRBV3-1	.	TGTGCCAGCAGCCAAGGGGGGGCATTCGGGTATGGCTACACCTTC	CASSQGGAFGYGYTF
.	TRBJ1-1	TRBV20-1	few	TGCAGTGCTAGAGCATACATAGGGTCTGAAGCTTTCTTT	CSARAYIGSEAFF
.	TRBJ2-5	TRBV5-1	.	TGCGCCAGCAGTTACAGGGCGCGGGAGACCCAGTACTTC	CASSYRARETQYF
.	TRBJ1-1	TRBV20-1	few	TGCAGTGCCGAAGTCGCAGGGAACACTGAAGCTTTCTTT	CSAEVAGNTEAFF
.	TRBJ1-3	TRBV4-3	few	TGCGCCAGCAGCCAAGGGTTTCGGGGGGCCTCTGGAAACACCATATATTTT	CASSQGFRGASGNTIYF
.	TRBJ2-5	TRBV4-1	few	TGCGCCAGCAGCCAAGAATTTGCGACCCATGAGACCCAGTACTTC	CASSQEFATHETQYF
.	TRBJ2-2	TRBV7-9	.	TGTGCCAGCAGCTCGGGGGCGCTTGGGGAGCTGTTTTTT	CASSSGALGELFF
TRBD2	TRBJ2-3	TRBV6-1	many	TGTGCCAGCAGCCCCCCTGGGACTAGCGGACTTCCTAGCACAGATACGCAGTATTTT	CASSPPGTSGLPSTDTQYF